A selection of T cell receptor beta chains follows, all from one sample in a study of PD-L1 blockade in urothelial cancer. The protocol was immunoSEQ multiplex PCR, while the TCRdb copy is restricted to in-frame clones and leaves out a portion. The repertoire holds some 100,000 clones, with about 90% as singletons. Material: PBMCs, obtained around atezolizumab (anti-PD-L1) treatment. The receptor set was obtained from a woman over 75 with urothelial cancer. Both conserved end residues are part of each CDR3. A D gene is named only where the DNA matches it firmly. The listing skips clone size in some rows; elsewhere it reads once, few, many or a size class.

J	V	size	D	CDR3	DNA
TRBJ1-4	TRBV4-2	-	-	CASSHLDGQNEKLFF	TGTGCCAGCAGCCACCTAGACGGACAAAATGAAAAACTGTTTTTT
TRBJ1-4	TRBV6-1	-	TRBD1	CASREQGEVDEKLFF	TGTGCCAGCAGGGAACAGGGGGAGGTTGATGAAAAACTGTTTTTT
TRBJ1-3	TRBV21-1	-	-	CASSIRDRGPGSGNTIYF	TGTGCCAGCAGCATCCGGGACAGGGGGCCGGGCTCTGGAAACACCATATATTTT
TRBJ1-1	TRBV7-8	-	-	CASSRSEGVTEAFF	TGTGCCAGCAGCAGATCTGAGGGGGTCACTGAAGCTTTCTTT
TRBJ1-4	TRBV5-4	-	-	CASTADRSEKLFF	TGTGCCAGCACCGCGGACAGATCCGAAAAACTGTTTTTT
TRBJ1-2	TRBV19	many	TRBD1	CASTALTGAVYGYTF	TGTGCCAGTACAGCCCTGACAGGGGCCGTCTATGGCTACACCTTC
TRBJ2-7	TRBV1	-	-	CTSSQDHRGREQYF	TGCACCAGCAGCCAAGATCACAGGGGGCGCGAGCAGTACTTC
TRBJ1-1	TRBV6-1	-	-	CASSPGTKNTEAFF	TGTGCCAGCAGTCCTGGGACAAAGAACACTGAAGCTTTCTTT
TRBJ1-1	TRBV30	-	-	CAWSVLAGVGTEAFF	TGTGCCTGGAGTGTTTTGGCAGGGGTCGGCACTGAAGCTTTCTTT
TRBJ1-2	TRBV7-9	-	-	CASSLLGRDGYTF	TGTGCCAGCAGCTTACTAGGGAGAGACGGCTACACCTTC
TRBJ2-1	TRBV6-5	-	TRBD2	CASDREGRAYNEQFF	TGTGCCAGCGATCGGGAGGGGAGGGCCTACAATGAGCAGTTCTTC
TRBJ1-2	TRBV27	-	-	CASRGAGDPYGYTF	TGTGCCAGCCGAGGGGCGGGGGACCCCTATGGCTACACCTTC
TRBJ2-1	TRBV19	-	-	CASSKLGGYEQFF	TGTGCCAGTAGTAAACTAGGGGGATACGAGCAGTTCTTC
TRBJ1-4	TRBV9	-	-	CASSVGGSNSAGGKLFF	TGTGCCAGCAGCGTGGGGGGATCTAACAGCGCGGGTGGAAAACTGTTTTTT
TRBJ2-1	TRBV5-1	-	-	CASSPGFTEPQFF	TGCGCCAGCAGCCCTGGTTTTACGGAGCCCCAGTTCTTC
TRBJ2-7	TRBV9	once	TRBD2	CASSGGTSVRREEQYF	TGTGCCAGCAGCGGTGGGACTAGCGTCCGAAGGGAAGAGCAGTACTTC
TRBJ2-2	TRBV11-2	-	TRBD1	CASSLVPGQGATGELFF	TGTGCCAGCAGCTTAGTTCCGGGACAGGGGGCTACCGGGGAGCTGTTTTTT
TRBJ1-4	TRBV18	-	TRBD1	CASSPPGQGYEKLFF	TGTGCCAGCTCACCACCGGGACAGGGATATGAAAAACTGTTTTTT
TRBJ1-1	TRBV29-1	-	-	CSVEVGPGTEAFF	TGCAGCGTTGAGGTGGGTCCAGGGACTGAAGCTTTCTTT
TRBJ2-2	TRBV9	-	TRBD1	CASSVALQGPTGELFF	TGTGCCAGCAGCGTAGCTTTACAGGGGCCGACCGGGGAGCTGTTTTTT
TRBJ2-1	TRBV19	once	-	CASSIGGTLNNEQFF	TGTGCCAGTAGTATAGGTGGTACTTTGAACAATGAGCAGTTCTTC
TRBJ1-1	TRBV19	-	-	CASNRRSNTEAFF	TGTGCCAGCAACAGGAGATCGAACACTGAAGCTTTCTTT
TRBJ2-7	TRBV30	-	-	CAWAGQTYEQYF	TGTGCCTGGGCGGGACAGACCTACGAGCAGTACTTC
TRBJ2-3	TRBV27	few	-	CASGRGWPTSTDTQYF	TGTGCCAGCGGGAGAGGGTGGCCTACTAGCACAGATACGCAGTATTTT
TRBJ2-1	TRBV29-1	-	-	CSVEDGGGNEQFF	TGCAGCGTTGAAGACGGGGGTGGCAATGAGCAGTTCTTC
TRBJ2-7	TRBV25-1	-	TRBD2	CASSVKFGLAGIHEQYF	TGTGCCAGCAGCGTTAAATTCGGACTAGCGGGAATCCACGAGCAGTACTTC
TRBJ2-3	TRBV5-1	-	TRBD1	CASSGTGQISTDTQYF	TGCGCCAGCAGCGGGACGGGACAGATCAGCACAGATACGCAGTATTTT
TRBJ2-4	TRBV30	-	-	CAWSQDAKNIQYF	TGTGCCTGGAGCCAGGATGCCAAAAACATTCAGTACTTC
TRBJ1-1	TRBV5-1	-	-	CASSLDQANTEAFF	TGCGCCAGCAGCTTGGATCAGGCGAACACTGAAGCTTTCTTT
TRBJ2-5	TRBV5-5	-	-	CASSFDRGGVKETQYF	TGTGCCAGCAGCTTCGATCGTGGCGGGGTAAAAGAGACCCAGTACTTC
TRBJ2-1	TRBV19	-	-	CASSRNRVNEQFF	TGTGCCAGTAGTAGGAACAGGGTGAATGAGCAGTTCTTC
TRBJ2-5	TRBV9	-	TRBD2	CASGGLAGEETQYF	TGTGCCAGCGGGGGACTAGCGGGAGAGGAGACCCAGTACTTC
TRBJ1-1	TRBV7-3	-	-	CASSLAPGQQAFF	TGTGCCAGCAGCTTAGCCCCTGGGCAGCAAGCTTTCTTT